This entry concerns a single T cell receptor (beta chain). V lost 3 bases, J lost 6 bases, and 11 bases lay in between. The CDR3 spans 13 residues. The V gene's germline CDR1 is KGHSH and CDR2 LQKENI. The data are from a study of blood T cell repertoires in COVID-19. Per the study methods: Estimated nucleated cell counts came from reference gene primer amplification. The method was immunoSEQ multiplex PCR; TCRdb's version includes in-frame clones alone and lacks a portion of them. V and J calls and clone size are copied from that table; D and trimming were computed from the DNA. This table holds approximately 100,000 clones, about 80% found once.

The V call is TRBV18, the J call TRBJ1-1; the D gene is possibly TRBD1 (6 bases). The sequence came from an elderly woman with active or convalescent COVID-19. Sequencing was performed on peripheral blood. The CDR3 DNA follows: TGTGCCAGCTCACCTTTACAGGGCTCTGAAGCTTTCTTT. Its protein product is CASSPLQGSEAFF.